Following are 10 T cell receptor beta chains from one sample sequenced in a study of cytomegalovirus exposure and HLA in healthy donors. The primer mix had 60 Vbeta and 13 Jbeta primers. Sequencing used immunoSEQ multiplex PCR; TCRdb keeps in-frame clones, though not all of them. Of 87,000 or so clones listed, 6% to 9% are singletons. Sequenced input: PBMCs. The receptors were gathered from a man aged 50 or older in good health and CMV-seronegative.

This clone was seen only a few times. The genes are TRBV9 and TRBJ1-4, with D possibly TRBD1 on 5 matching bases. The CDR3 is made up of 15 amino acids. V was clipped by 4 bases and J by 6 bases, with 16 bases between them. Germline loops: CDR1 SGDLS, CDR2 YYNGEE. CDR3 nucleotides: TGTGCCAGCAGCAGTAGGGCCAGGGTAGATGAAAAACTGTTTTTT. It codes for CASSSRARVDEKLFF.

The table lists this clone with a few counts. The CDR3 DNA reads as TGTGCCAGCAGCTCCAGGGACAGGGGGCTGGCAGATACGCAGTATTTT. This gives the protein CASSSRDRGLADTQYF. The chain uses TRBV5-4 and TRBJ2-3; TRBD1 agrees at 12 bases. Looked up from germline, CDR1 is SGHNT and CDR2 is YYREEE (reference sequence). After removal of 3 bases from V and 4 bases from J, the junction contained 6 bases not matched to a gene. The CDR3 extends over 16 amino acids.

The J gene is TRBJ2-5, the V gene TRBV6-5; 9 bases are a match to TRBD1. V dropped 6 bases and J dropped 4; count of bases not matched to a gene: 9. Germline CDR1 MNHEY, CDR2 SVGAGI. The CDR3 is 15 amino acids. The CDR3 sequence is CASSPLTTGGETQYF. CDR3 DNA: TGTGCCAGCAGCCCCCTCACGACAGGGGGAGAGACCCAGTACTTC.

A few counts support this clone. The chain carries TRBV19 and TRBJ2-3; perhaps TRBD1 as D (6 bases). Trimming took off 6 bases at V and 8 bases at J, with 21 bases between the two ends. Germline V gene lookup returns CDR1 LNHDA and CDR2 SQIVND (reference sequence). CDR3 size: 15 residues. In nucleotides, the CDR3 is TGTGCCAGTAGCCCCCGGGTCAGGGGAAAAGGTACGCAGTATTTT. Protein sequence: CASSPRVRGKGTQYF.

The V and J genes are TRBV19 and TRBJ2-3; weak D call: TRBD1 (5 bases). V was shortened by 8 bases and J by 3 bases, with 18 bases between the two germline ends. Germline loops: CDR1 LNHDA, CDR2 SQIVND (reference sequence). The CDR3 runs to 15 residues. The CDR3 reads CASCQGIGLTDTQYF. The CDR3 nucleotides are TGTGCCAGTTGCCAGGGAATCGGGCTGACAGATACGCAGTATTTT.

Only a few counts were recorded for this clone. The genes are TRBV5-4 and TRBJ2-7; D may be TRBD2 (6 bases). Germline V gene sequence: CDR1 SGHNT, CDR2 YYREEE (reference sequence). Trimming left V 2 bases short and J 0 bases short, with 9 bases between. The CDR3 loop spans 14 amino acids. The DNA of the CDR3 is TGTGCCAGCAGCTTTGGGGGGAGCTCCTACGAGCAGTACTTC. Encoded protein: CASSFGGSSYEQYF.

There are a few counts of this clone. Other DNA sequences of this sample code for an identical CDR3. The genes are TRBV7-9 and TRBJ2-5; maybe TRBD1 (7 bases). Trimming pared 5 bases from V and 11 bases from J, leaving 18 bases between. Germline CDR1 SEHNR, CDR2 FQNEAQ (reference sequence). This CDR3 has 13 amino acids. Here the CDR3 DNA reads TGTGCCAGCAGCACAGGGGAGGTTGTGGCTCAGTACTTC. As protein: CASSTGEVVAQYF.

This chain connects TRBV13 to TRBJ2-7; D is uncertain. V was cut by 5 bases and J by 0 bases, with 14 bases left in between. CDR3 length: 15 residues. The germline V gene encodes CDR1 PRHDT and CDR2 FYEKMQ (reference sequence). The CDR3: CASSRSLEHSYEQYF. For the CDR3, the DNA is TGTGCCAGCAGCCGTTCCCTTGAGCACTCCTACGAGCAGTACTTC.

This clone came up a few times. This chain uses TRBV12-2 with TRBJ2-4; the table's TRBD1 call for D was not verified on the DNA. TRBV12-2 constitutes a pseudogene. The length of the CDR3 is 16 residues. This chain's CDR3 is CASRAGTPGTKNIQYF. The CDR3 bases are TGTGCAAGTCGCGCTGGGACACCAGGGACAAAAAACATTCAGTACTTC.

V gene TRBV7-2 combines with J gene TRBJ1-1; D unclear. Trimming removed 2 bases at V and 0 bases at J, with 10 bases between. The length of the CDR3 is 15 residues. Germline V gene sequence: CDR1 SGHTA, CDR2 FQGNSA. CDR3 sequence reads: CASSLSETMNTEAFF. CDR3 in DNA: TGTGCCAGCAGCTTATCGGAGACTATGAACACTGAAGCTTTCTTT.